These T cell receptor beta chains were read from a single sample in a study of cytomegalovirus exposure and HLA in healthy donors. The repertoire was sequenced with immunoSEQ multiplex PCR; TCRdb's copy has only in-frame clones and lacks some. Of 84,000 or so clones in the sample, around 77% are singletons; the top ten hold 2.5% to 4%. Sequencing used PBMCs. These receptors were taken from a middle-aged man in good health and CMV-seronegative. Both conserved end residues are part of each CDR3. Fields, in order: CDR3 length, V gene, clone size, J gene, D gene, CDR3 protein, CDR3 DNA. A D gene is named only where the DNA matches it firmly. Clone size is given for some rows only: seen once, a few or many times, or a class if the clone is expanded.

18	TRBV5-8	NA	TRBJ2-5	TRBD2	CASSLGSSGGARQETQYF	TGTGCCAGCAGCTTGGGGTCTAGCGGGGGGGCAAGGCAAGAGACCCAGTACTTC
17	TRBV13	NA	TRBJ2-2	TRBD2	CASSSPNQRGHTGELFF	TGTGCCAGCAGCTCGCCCAACCAGCGGGGACACACCGGGGAGCTGTTTTTT
15	TRBV30	NA	TRBJ2-5	TRBD1	CAWSVLDRQQETQYF	TGTGCCTGGAGTGTATTGGACAGGCAGCAAGAGACCCAGTACTTC
19	TRBV18	NA	TRBJ2-1	TRBD2	CASSPRASGGVFPYNEQFF	TGTGCCAGCTCACCACGGGCTAGCGGGGGGGTTTTCCCGTACAATGAGCAGTTCTTC
14	TRBV6-6	NA	TRBJ2-1	TRBD1	CASNRQGARDEQFF	TGTGCCAGCAACAGGCAGGGGGCGAGAGATGAGCAGTTCTTC
14	TRBV10-3	NA	TRBJ1-5	TRBD1	CAIRDSHSNQPQHF	TGTGCCATCCGGGACAGCCATTCCAATCAGCCCCAGCATTTT
14	TRBV5-1	once	TRBJ2-7	NA	CASSLGVKGYEQYF	TGCGCCAGCAGCTTGGGGGTTAAGGGGTACGAGCAGTACTTC
11	TRBV6-1	NA	TRBJ1-4	NA	CASSQSEKLFF	TGTGCCAGCAGCCAATCAGAAAAACTGTTTTTT
16	TRBV18	few	TRBJ1-1	NA	CASSPNPGTQNTEAFF	TGTGCCAGCTCACCCAACCCCGGGACACAGAACACTGAAGCTTTCTTT
16	TRBV28	NA	TRBJ1-5	NA	CASSRSGQYSNQPQHF	TGTGCCAGCAGTCGATCCGGACAGTATAGCAATCAGCCCCAGCATTTT
16	TRBV18	NA	TRBJ2-1	TRBD2	CASSPPGVAGVGEQFF	TGTGCCAGCTCACCACCTGGAGTAGCGGGGGTGGGTGAGCAGTTCTTC
12	TRBV29-1	NA	TRBJ1-5	NA	CSVESGGGPQHF	TGCAGCGTTGAAAGCGGGGGAGGCCCCCAGCATTTT
16	TRBV7-8	NA	TRBJ1-6	NA	CASSPSARVGNSPLHF	TGTGCCAGCAGCCCGTCCGCGAGGGTGGGTAATTCACCCCTCCACTTT
13	TRBV25-1	NA	TRBJ2-2	NA	CASSGWETGELFF	TGTGCCAGCAGTGGGTGGGAGACCGGGGAGCTGTTTTTT
14	TRBV2	NA	TRBJ1-5	TRBD1	CASSADREGQPQHF	TGTGCCAGCAGCGCCGACAGGGAAGGCCAGCCCCAGCATTTT
15	TRBV6-5	NA	TRBJ2-7	TRBD1	CASSSGTASSYEQYF	TGTGCCAGCAGTTCAGGGACAGCGAGCTCCTACGAGCAGTACTTC
16	TRBV2	NA	TRBJ2-5	TRBD2	CASSDETSGGVKTQYF	TGTGCCAGCAGTGACGAGACTAGCGGGGGGGTGAAGACCCAGTACTTC
14	TRBV9	NA	TRBJ2-2	TRBD2	CASSVGEGSGELFF	TGTGCCAGCAGCGTAGGGGAGGGCTCCGGGGAGCTGTTTTTT
17	TRBV13	NA	TRBJ2-2	TRBD2	CASSLGSGGAFTGELFF	TGTGCCAGCAGCTTAGGCAGCGGGGGGGCCTTCACCGGGGAGCTGTTTTTT
14	TRBV6-6	NA	TRBJ1-4	TRBD1	CASHPGQTNEKLFF	TGTGCCAGTCATCCGGGACAGACTAATGAAAAACTGTTTTTT
14	TRBV5-4	many	TRBJ1-3	TRBD1	CASSTRGLGNTIYF	TGTGCCAGCAGCACCAGGGGGCTTGGAAACACCATATATTTT
16	TRBV6-5	NA	TRBJ2-2	NA	CASSSPGGWETGELFF	TGTGCCAGCAGTTCACCCGGAGGCTGGGAGACCGGGGAGCTGTTTTTT
18	TRBV23-1	NA	TRBJ1-5	NA	CASKVAGMGDVGNQPQHF	TGCGCCAGCAAGGTTGCGGGAATGGGTGATGTGGGCAATCAGCCCCAGCATTTT
16	TRBV9	NA	TRBJ1-2	NA	CASSPTTGYAGYGYTF	TGTGCCAGCAGCCCAACAACAGGGTATGCAGGCTATGGCTACACCTTC
16	TRBV6-5	NA	TRBJ2-5	NA	CASSYSPDSYQETQYF	TGTGCCAGCAGTTACTCCCCGGACAGCTATCAAGAGACCCAGTACTTC
15	TRBV28	NA	TRBJ2-7	NA	CASIPGSARAYEQYF	TGTGCCAGCATCCCCGGGTCAGCCCGCGCGTACGAGCAGTACTTC
13	TRBV7-3	NA	TRBJ2-5	NA	CASSLKGEETQYF	TGTGCCAGCAGCTTGAAGGGGGAAGAGACCCAGTACTTC
13	TRBV6-1	NA	TRBJ2-3	NA	CASSSRGPQFGYF	TGTGCCAGCAGCAGCAGGGGACCCCAGTTTGGGTATTTT
13	TRBV7-8	NA	TRBJ1-2	NA	CASSLVLGDGYTF	TGTGCCAGCAGCTTAGTATTAGGGGATGGCTACACCTTC
15	TRBV27	NA	TRBJ1-4	NA	CASSARQIPNEKLFF	TGTGCCAGCAGTGCCCGACAGATACCTAATGAAAAACTGTTTTTT
18	TRBV7-9	once	TRBJ2-7	NA	CASSFSAARPRQSYEQYF	TGTGCCAGCAGCTTTTCGGCAGCACGACCCAGGCAATCCTACGAGCAGTACTTC